This entry lists 22 T cell receptor beta chains sequenced from one sample in a study of CD8+ T cells in alopecia areata. Stated treatment: oral pan-JAK inhibitor, 5-10 mg twice daily. Extracted RNA was reverse transcribed into cDNA, the sequencing template. The method was immunoSEQ multiplex PCR; TCRdb's version includes in-frame clones alone and lacks a portion of them. Here the sample spans approximately 190,000 clones, roughly 50% being singletons. The starting material was CD4+ T cells sorted from blood, obtained at week 24, from a patient treated with tofacitinib. The source is a human donor with alopecia areata.

V is TRBV5-1 and J is TRBJ2-6; the D gene is possibly TRBD2 (5 bases). V was trimmed by 4 bases and J by 0 bases, leaving 11 bases between them. The CDR3 length is 16 residues. CDR1 is SGHRS, CDR2 YFSETQ, per germline. The CDR3 here is CASSAGLHSGANVLTF. DNA for the CDR3: TGCGCCAGCAGCGCGGGTCTACACTCTGGGGCCAACGTCCTGACTTTC.

The chain recombines TRBV27 with TRBJ2-5, with D perhaps matching TRBD2 (6 bases). This CDR3 comprises 14 residues. V was pared by 2 bases and J by 7 bases, with 14 bases between. The germline gives CDR1 MNHEY, CDR2 SMNVEV (reference sequence). The CDR3 sequence: CASSLRRDGGTQYF. The CDR3 DNA follows: TGTGCCAGCAGTTTACGGCGGGACGGGGGGACCCAGTACTTC.

The genes are TRBV9 and TRBJ2-1, with 9 bases that match TRBD1. Germline V gives CDR1 SGDLS, CDR2 YYNGEE. The CDR3 is made up of 16 amino acids. J was trimmed by 3 bases and V by 0 bases; bases with no gene match: 4. CDR3 DNA sequence: TGTGCCAGCAGCGTAGCTCCGGGACAGGGCTACAATGAGCAGTTCTTC. This encodes CASSVAPGQGYNEQFF.

By frequency in the sample, this clone is medium-sized. The V gene is TRBV2, the J gene TRBJ1-4, with 7 bases fitting TRBD1. Germline trimming cut 2 bases from V and 8 bases from J; bases unmatched to any gene: 11. The CDR3 extends over 16 amino acids. CDR1 is SNHLY and CDR2 is FYNNEI in the germline V gene. CDR3 in DNA: TGTGCCAGCAGTGAACCTGACAGGGCGCTTCGGGAAAAACTGTTTTTT. The encoded protein is CASSEPDRALREKLFF.

This clone was seen a few times. The chain combines TRBV7-2 with TRBJ1-6, with TRBD1 as a possible D gene (6 bases). V lost 1 base to trimming and J lost 9 bases, with 16 bases between them. There are 16 residues in the CDR3. The germline V gene encodes CDR1 SGHTA and CDR2 FQGNSA. The CDR3 region has the DNA TGTGCCAGCAGCTTAGTCGTCGGGGGCAGGGGTTCACCCCTCCACTTT. Translation gives CASSLVVGGRGSPLHF.

Many counts were recorded for this clone. The J gene is TRBJ2-1, the V gene TRBV7-3; D is ambiguous. CDR1 is SGHTA and CDR2 is FQGTGA in the germline V gene. Trimming took 5 bases from V and 7 from J, leaving 12 bases between them. The CDR3 sequence is 13 residues long. CDR3 DNA: TGTGCCAGCAGCATAAGCCCGACGAATGAGCAGTTCTTC. Protein product: CASSISPTNEQFF.

The table lists this clone with a count of one. V is TRBV6-5 and J is TRBJ1-5; no definite D call. Germline V CDR1 and CDR2: MNHEY, SVGAGI. V was pared by 3 bases and J by 1 base, with 4 bases between. The CDR3 loop spans 13 amino acids. The CDR3 reads CASSYQSNQPQHF. CDR3 DNA: TGTGCCAGCAGTTATCAGAGCAATCAGCCCCAGCATTTT.

The rearrangement uses TRBV5-4 and TRBJ2-1, with D perhaps TRBD2 (5 bases). This CDR3 has 15 amino acids. Germline CDR1 and CDR2: SGHNT and YYREEE (reference sequence). Between the trimmed V and J ends, which lost 0 bases and 0 bases, there was a span of 7 bases. CDR3 sequence: CASSLAGVSYNEQFF. The CDR3 bases are TGTGCCAGCAGCTTGGCCGGGGTCTCCTACAATGAGCAGTTCTTC.

In DNA form, the CDR3 reads TGTGCCTGGAGTGTCCGGGGGAGCTGGGACTACGAGCAGTACTTC. Translated, it gives CAWSVRGSWDYEQYF. The chain uses TRBV30 and TRBJ2-7; D might be TRBD2 (6 bases). CDR1 GTSNPN and CDR2 SVGIG come from the germline V gene (reference sequence). The CDR3 covers 15 residues. Trimming took 0 bases from V and 3 from J, leaving 15 bases between them.

V usage is TRBV18 and J usage is TRBJ2-1, with D possibly matching TRBD1 (5 bases). With 5 bases removed from V and 9 bases from J, the gap between germline ends came to 11 bases. This CDR3 comprises 12 residues. CDR1 KGHSH and CDR2 LQKENI come from the germline V gene. CDR3 in amino acids: CASSVQDGEQFF. For the CDR3, the DNA is TGTGCCAGCTCAGTACAGGACGGTGAGCAGTTCTTC.

This clone has just a few counts. This CDR3 reads CSVTRGSRSYEQYF. The CDR3 region has the DNA TGCAGCGTTACCCGGGGTAGCAGATCCTACGAGCAGTACTTC. The chain has TRBV29-1 and TRBJ2-7, with D tentatively TRBD2 (5 bases). CDR1 SQVTM and CDR2 ANQGSEA come from the germline V gene. The CDR3 is made up of 14 amino acids. Trimming shortened V by 5 bases and J by 1 base, and 15 bases separated the two germline ends.

This clone has a handful of counts. The CDR3 region is CASGQGVDTGELFF. The DNA of the CDR3 is TGTGCCAGCGGACAGGGAGTCGACACCGGGGAGCTGTTTTTT. V gene TRBV28 combines with J gene TRBJ2-2; 8 nucleotides match TRBD1. Germline CDR1 MDHEN, CDR2 SYDVKM. This CDR3 is 14 amino acids long. Trimming removed 8 bases from V and 3 bases from J; junction bases left unmatched: 5.

A few counts support this clone. V usage is TRBV4-2 and J usage is TRBJ2-3; D remains unclear. This CDR3 has 12 residues. The V end was cut by 0 bases, the J end by 4 bases, with 2 bases between. Germline CDR1 LGHNA, CDR2 YNFKEQ. The CDR3 region is CASSQESDTQYF. CDR3 nucleotide sequence: TGTGCCAGCAGCCAAGAATCAGATACGCAGTATTTT.

In its sample, this clone was seen a few times. The genes are TRBV4-1 and TRBJ2-5, with 14 bases fitting TRBD2. Germline V gives CDR1 MGHRA, CDR2 YSYEKL. The CDR3 loop spans 16 amino acids. V lost 3 bases, J lost 5 bases, and 5 bases stayed unmatched. This chain's CDR3 is CASSQGTSGSMETQYF. In nucleotides, the CDR3 is TGCGCCAGCAGCCAGGGGACTAGCGGGAGCATGGAGACCCAGTACTTC.

The genes are TRBV6-5 and TRBJ1-6; D remains unclear. This CDR3 is 14 amino acids long. Trimming removed 5 bases at V and 5 bases at J, with 10 bases between. Germline CDR1 is MNHEY and CDR2 is SVGAGI. CDR3: CASSRTVNNSPLHF. The CDR3 region has the DNA TGTGCCAGCAGTCGGACGGTTAATAATTCACCCCTCCACTTT.

The chain recombines TRBV5-4 with TRBJ2-2; 12 bases align to TRBD2. V shed 3 bases and J 5 bases; nucleotides not matched to a gene: 11. The CDR3 runs 18 residues. Germline assignment: CDR1 SGHNT and CDR2 YYREEE (reference sequence). The CDR3 sequence: CASSSLAGGSSWTGELFF. The CDR3 region has the DNA TGTGCCAGCAGCTCACTAGCGGGGGGATCCTCGTGGACCGGGGAGCTGTTTTTT. Supplemented by reference TRBV5-4 and TRBJ2-2, the full variable domain reads ETGVTQSPTHLIKTRGQQVTLRCSSQSGHNTVSWYQQALGQGPQFIFQYYREEENGRGNFPPRFSGLQFPNYSSELNVNALELDDSALYLCASSSLAGGSSWTGELFFGEGSRLTVL.

Only one count was recorded for this clone. This chain connects TRBV30 to TRBJ2-3; D may be TRBD2 (5 bases). Trimming removed 4 bases at V and 2 bases at J, with 7 bases between. Germline V CDR1 and CDR2: GTSNPN, SVGIG (reference sequence). The CDR3 runs to 12 residues. CDR3 nucleotides: TGTGCCTGGATGACTAACACAGATACGCAGTATTTT. The encoded protein is CAWMTNTDTQYF.

The CDR3 sequence is CSGTAQETQYF. In DNA, the CDR3 is TGCAGTGGGACAGCACAAGAGACCCAGTACTTC. The rearrangement uses TRBV20-1 and TRBJ2-5; D is possibly TRBD1 (6 bases). CDR3 length: 11 residues. Trimming took 7 bases from V and 2 from J, leaving 8 bases between them. The V gene's germline CDR1 is DFQATT and CDR2 SNEGSKA (reference sequence).

This clone turned up a few times. V is TRBV27 and J is TRBJ2-7; no definite D call. Germline-derived CDR1 and CDR2 are MNHEY and SMNVEV (reference sequence). CDR3 length: 14 amino acids. V was clipped by 1 base and J by 0 bases, with 7 bases between them. CDR3 amino acids: CASSLWAGSYEQYF. CDR3 coding DNA: TGTGCCAGCAGTTTATGGGCAGGCTCCTACGAGCAGTACTTC.

The J gene is TRBJ2-2, the V gene TRBV5-6, with TRBD2 matching over 11 bases. CDR3 size: 17 residues. Germline V gives CDR1 SGHDT, CDR2 YYEEEE. V shed 1 base and J 0 bases; nucleotides not matched to a gene: 2. The CDR3 sequence: CASSLRLAGTNTGELFF. CDR3 in DNA: TGTGCCAGCAGCTTGAGACTAGCGGGGACGAACACCGGGGAGCTGTTTTTT.

This clone showed up just once. This chain joins TRBV27 and TRBJ2-1; the match to TRBD2 covers 12 bases. The CDR3 runs to 17 residues. Germline lookup yields CDR1 MNHEY and CDR2 SMNVEV (reference sequence). V dropped 7 bases and J dropped 3; count of bases not matched to a gene: 10. The CDR3 here is CASTTTRLAGDYNEQFF. In DNA form, the CDR3 reads TGTGCCAGCACCACCACCCGACTAGCGGGGGACTACAATGAGCAGTTCTTC.

This rearrangement joins TRBV7-6 to TRBJ2-7; D possibly uses TRBD1 or TRBD2 (6 bases each). The CDR3 runs to 15 residues. Trimming took off 5 bases at V and 5 bases at J, with 19 bases between the two ends. Germline V gene lookup returns CDR1 SGHVS and CDR2 FNYEAQ. The CDR3 loop reads CASSPSRGRGDEQYF. The CDR3, as DNA: TGTGCCAGCAGCCCCTCACGGGGGCGCGGGGACGAGCAGTACTTC.